The clone carrying this T cell receptor (beta chain) was counted ten times or more. The CDR3 is made up of 12 amino acids. CDR1 and CDR2 (germline): SQVTM, ANQGSEA. The V and J ends lost 4 bases and 0 bases respectively, with 4 bases between them. The sample is drawn from a study of spatial heterogeneity in lung cancer. Time point specified: sample taken at primary tumor resection. The authors sequenced whole RNA from tumor, nontumor lung or frozen PBMC without sorting. TCRdb called the 5' RACE reads again in MiXCR, with one record for every CDR3 protein. The table records approximately 29,000 distinct CDR3 sequences, about 8.1% of them present only once.

The specimen comprised PBMCs, sampled at surgery. The source of this sequence is a female donor with early-stage non-small cell lung cancer. The chain has TRBV29-1 and TRBJ1-3; D uncertain. CDR3 amino acids: CSVADSGNTIYF. DNA of the CDR3: TGCAGCGTTGCTGACTCTGGAAACACCATATATTTT.